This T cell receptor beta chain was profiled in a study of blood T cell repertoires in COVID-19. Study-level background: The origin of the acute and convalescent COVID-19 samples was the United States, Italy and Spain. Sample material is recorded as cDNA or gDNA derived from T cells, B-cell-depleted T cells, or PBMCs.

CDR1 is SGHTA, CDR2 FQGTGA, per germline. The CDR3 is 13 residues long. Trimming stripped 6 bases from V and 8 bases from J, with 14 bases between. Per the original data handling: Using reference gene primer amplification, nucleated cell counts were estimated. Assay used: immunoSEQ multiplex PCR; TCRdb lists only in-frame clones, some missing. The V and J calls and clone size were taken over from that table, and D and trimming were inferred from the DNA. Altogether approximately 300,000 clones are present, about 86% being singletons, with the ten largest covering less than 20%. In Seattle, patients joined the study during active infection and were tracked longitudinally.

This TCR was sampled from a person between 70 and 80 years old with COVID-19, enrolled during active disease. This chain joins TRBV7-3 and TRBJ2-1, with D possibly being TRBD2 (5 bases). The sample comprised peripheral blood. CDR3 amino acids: CASSPGLGYEQFF. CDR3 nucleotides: TGTGCCAGCAGTCCCGGACTGGGATATGAGCAGTTCTTC.